This TCR beta chain was found in a study of patients and donors after allogeneic stem cell transplantation. Trimming stripped 0 bases from V and 6 bases from J, with 18 bases between. Per germline, CDR1 LGHNA and CDR2 YSLEER. The CDR3 loop spans 17 amino acids. TCRdb reanalysed the RT-PCR reads using MiXCR and keeps one entry per CDR3 protein. Of 900,000 to 1,000,000 distinct CDR3 sequences detected, roughly 18% appear once; the ten largest clones hold around 6%. Material for sequencing was blood, either unsorted or a sorted T cell fraction (not recorded which). The sequence was collected from a human donor who was either an allogeneic HSCT recipient or a stem cell or donor lymphocyte infusion donor (not recorded which). It is not recorded whose cells these are; they may come from a transplant donor. J is TRBJ2-1 and V is TRBV4-3; TRBD2 might be the D (5 bases). CDR3 DNA: TGCGCCAGCAGCCAAGATCCGGGGTCAAGGACCTTCAATGAGCAGTTCTTC. Translating gives CASSQDPGSRTFNEQFF.